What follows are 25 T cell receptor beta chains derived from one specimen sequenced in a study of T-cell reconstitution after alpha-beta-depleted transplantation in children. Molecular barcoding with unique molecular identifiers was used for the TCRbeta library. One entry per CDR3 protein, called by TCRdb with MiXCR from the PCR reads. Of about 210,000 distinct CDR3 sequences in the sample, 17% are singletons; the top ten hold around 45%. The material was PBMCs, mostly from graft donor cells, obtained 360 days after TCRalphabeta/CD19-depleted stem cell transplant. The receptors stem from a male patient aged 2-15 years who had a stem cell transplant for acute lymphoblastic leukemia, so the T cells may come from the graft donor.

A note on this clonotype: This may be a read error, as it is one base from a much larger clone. The CDR3 here is CASSPRQGREQFF. Here the CDR3 DNA reads TGTGCCAGCAGTCCCCGACAGGGACGTGAGCAGTTCTTC. The J gene is TRBJ2-1, the V gene TRBV12-3 or TRBV12-4, with 7 bases lining up with TRBD1. V shed 5 bases and J 9 bases; nucleotides not matched to a gene: 7. The CDR3 length is 13 residues.

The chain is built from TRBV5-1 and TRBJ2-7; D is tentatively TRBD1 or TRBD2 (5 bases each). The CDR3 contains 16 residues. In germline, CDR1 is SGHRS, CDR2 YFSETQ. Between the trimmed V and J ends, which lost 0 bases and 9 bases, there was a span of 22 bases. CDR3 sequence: CASSLVQGPPTIGQYF. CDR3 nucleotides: TGCGCCAGCAGCTTGGTTCAGGGACCACCTACGATTGGGCAGTACTTC.

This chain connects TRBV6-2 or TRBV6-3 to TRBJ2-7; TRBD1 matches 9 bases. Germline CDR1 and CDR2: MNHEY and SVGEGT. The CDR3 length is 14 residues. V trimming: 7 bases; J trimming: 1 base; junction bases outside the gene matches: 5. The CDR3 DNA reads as TGTGCCAGCACCGGACAGGGGAATTCCTACGAGCAGTACTTC. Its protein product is CASTGQGNSYEQYF.

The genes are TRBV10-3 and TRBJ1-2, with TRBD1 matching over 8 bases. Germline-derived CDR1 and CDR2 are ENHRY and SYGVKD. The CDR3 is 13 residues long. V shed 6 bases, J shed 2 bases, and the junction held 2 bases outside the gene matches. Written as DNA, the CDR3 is TGTGCCATCAGCGGACAGGGAAACTATGGCTACACCTTC. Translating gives CAISGQGNYGYTF.

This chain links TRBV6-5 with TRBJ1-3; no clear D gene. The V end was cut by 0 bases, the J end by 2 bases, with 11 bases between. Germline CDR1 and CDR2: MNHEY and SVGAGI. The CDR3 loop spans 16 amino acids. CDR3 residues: CASSYSGPSPGNTIYF. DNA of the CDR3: TGTGCCAGCAGTTACTCCGGACCTAGCCCTGGAAACACCATATATTTT.

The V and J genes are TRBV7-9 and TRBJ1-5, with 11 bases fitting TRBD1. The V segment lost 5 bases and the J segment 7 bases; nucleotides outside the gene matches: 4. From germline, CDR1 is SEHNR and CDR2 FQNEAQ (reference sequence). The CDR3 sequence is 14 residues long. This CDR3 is CASSRGDRGQPQHF. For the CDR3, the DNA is TGTGCCAGCAGCCGTGGGGACAGGGGGCAGCCCCAGCATTTT.

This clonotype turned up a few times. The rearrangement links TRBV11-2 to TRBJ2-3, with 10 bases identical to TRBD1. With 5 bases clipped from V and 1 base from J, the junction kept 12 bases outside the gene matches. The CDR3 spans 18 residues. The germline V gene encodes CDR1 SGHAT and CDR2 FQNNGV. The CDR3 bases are TGTGCCAGCAGCCCTTCGAGCGGGACAGGGGTCCGCACAGATACGCAGTATTTT. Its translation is CASSPSSGTGVRTDTQYF.

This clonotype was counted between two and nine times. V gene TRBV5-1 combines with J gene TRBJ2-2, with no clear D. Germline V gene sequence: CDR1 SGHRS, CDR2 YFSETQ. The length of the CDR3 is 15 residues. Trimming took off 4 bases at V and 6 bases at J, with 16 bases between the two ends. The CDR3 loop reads CASSPSGNIAGELFF. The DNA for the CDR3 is TGCGCCAGCAGCCCTTCTGGGAACATCGCCGGGGAGCTGTTTTTT.

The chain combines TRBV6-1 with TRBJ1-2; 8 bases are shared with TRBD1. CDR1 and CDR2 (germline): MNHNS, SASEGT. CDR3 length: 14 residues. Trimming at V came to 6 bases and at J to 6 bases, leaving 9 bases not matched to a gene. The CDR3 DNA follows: TGTGCCAGCAGACGGACAGGGACGGCTGATGGCTACACCTTC. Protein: CASRRTGTADGYTF.

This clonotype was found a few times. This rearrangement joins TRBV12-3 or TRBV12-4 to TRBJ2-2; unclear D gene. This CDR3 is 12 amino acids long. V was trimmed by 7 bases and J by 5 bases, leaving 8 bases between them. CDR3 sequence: CASTLGTGELFF. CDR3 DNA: TGTGCCAGCACCCTGGGGACCGGGGAGCTGTTTTTT.

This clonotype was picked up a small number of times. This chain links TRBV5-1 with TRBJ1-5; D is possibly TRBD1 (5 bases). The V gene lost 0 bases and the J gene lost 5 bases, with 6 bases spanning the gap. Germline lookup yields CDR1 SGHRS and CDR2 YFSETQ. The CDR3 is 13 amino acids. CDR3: CASSLAGDQPQHF. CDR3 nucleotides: TGCGCCAGCAGCTTGGCGGGGGATCAGCCCCAGCATTTT.

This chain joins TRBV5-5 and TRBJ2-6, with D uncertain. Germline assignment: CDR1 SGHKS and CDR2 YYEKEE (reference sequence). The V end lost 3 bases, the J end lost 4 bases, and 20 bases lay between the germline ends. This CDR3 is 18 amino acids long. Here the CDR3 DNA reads TGTGCCAGCAGCTCCACGACGTGGCCTGAGGTCGGGGCCAACGTCCTGACTTTC. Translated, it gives CASSSTTWPEVGANVLTF.

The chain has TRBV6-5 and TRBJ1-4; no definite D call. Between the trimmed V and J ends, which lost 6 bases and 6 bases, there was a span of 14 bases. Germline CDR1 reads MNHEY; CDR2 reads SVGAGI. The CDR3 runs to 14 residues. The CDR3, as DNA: TGTGCCAGCAGCCCGCTACGGCAGGATGAAAAACTGTTTTTT. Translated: CASSPLRQDEKLFF.

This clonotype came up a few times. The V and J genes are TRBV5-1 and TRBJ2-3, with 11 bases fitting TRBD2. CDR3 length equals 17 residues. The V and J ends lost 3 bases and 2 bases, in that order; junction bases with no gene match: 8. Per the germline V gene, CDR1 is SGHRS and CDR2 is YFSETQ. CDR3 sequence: CASSSLGLADFTDTQYF. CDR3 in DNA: TGCGCCAGCAGCTCTCTGGGACTAGCGGATTTCACAGATACGCAGTATTTT. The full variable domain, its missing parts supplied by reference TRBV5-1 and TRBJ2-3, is KAGVTQTPRYLIKTRGQQVTLSCSPISGHRSVSWYQQTPGQGLQFLFEYFSETQRNKGNFPGRFSGRQFSNSRSEMNVSTLELGDSALYLCASSSLGLADFTDTQYFGPGTRLTVL.

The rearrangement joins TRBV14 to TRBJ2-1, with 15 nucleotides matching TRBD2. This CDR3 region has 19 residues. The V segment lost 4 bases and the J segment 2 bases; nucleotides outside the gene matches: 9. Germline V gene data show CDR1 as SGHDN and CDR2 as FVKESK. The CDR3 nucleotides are TGTGCCAGCAGCCCCATTCAGGGACTAGCGGGGGGAGCCTACAATGAGCAGTTCTTC. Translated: CASSPIQGLAGGAYNEQFF.

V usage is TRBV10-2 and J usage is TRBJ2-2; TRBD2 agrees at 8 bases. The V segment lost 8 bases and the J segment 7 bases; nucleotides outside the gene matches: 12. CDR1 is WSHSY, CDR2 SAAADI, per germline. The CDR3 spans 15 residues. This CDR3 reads CASGLDGGAVGELFF. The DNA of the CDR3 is TGCGCCAGCGGATTAGACGGGGGGGCGGTCGGGGAGCTGTTTTTT.

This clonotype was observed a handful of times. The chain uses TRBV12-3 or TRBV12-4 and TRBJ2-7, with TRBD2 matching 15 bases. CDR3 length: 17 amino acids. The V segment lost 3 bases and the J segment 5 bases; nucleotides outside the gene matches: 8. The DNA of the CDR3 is TGTGCCAGCAGTTTGGGACTAGCGGGGGGCCTGTTCCACGAGCAGTACTTC. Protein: CASSLGLAGGLFHEQYF.

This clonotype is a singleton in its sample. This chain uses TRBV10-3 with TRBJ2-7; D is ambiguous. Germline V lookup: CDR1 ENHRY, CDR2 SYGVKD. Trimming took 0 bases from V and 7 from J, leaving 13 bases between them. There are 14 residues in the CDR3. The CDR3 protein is CAISESTPGGEQYF. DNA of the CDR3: TGTGCCATCAGTGAGTCGACTCCGGGCGGTGAGCAGTACTTC.

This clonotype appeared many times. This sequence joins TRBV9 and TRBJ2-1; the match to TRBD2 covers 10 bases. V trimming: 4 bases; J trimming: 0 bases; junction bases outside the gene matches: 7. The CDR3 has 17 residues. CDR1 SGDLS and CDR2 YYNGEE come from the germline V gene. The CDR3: CASSPYSGRSSYNEQFF. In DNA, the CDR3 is TGTGCCAGCAGCCCTTATAGCGGGAGGAGCTCCTACAATGAGCAGTTCTTC.

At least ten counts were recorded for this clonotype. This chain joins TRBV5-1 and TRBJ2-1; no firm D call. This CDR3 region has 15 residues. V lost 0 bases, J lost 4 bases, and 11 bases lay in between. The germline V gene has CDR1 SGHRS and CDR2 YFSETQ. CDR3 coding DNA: TGCGCCAGCAGCTTGGGGGATCCCTCGTACAATGAGCAGTTCTTC. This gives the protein CASSLGDPSYNEQFF.

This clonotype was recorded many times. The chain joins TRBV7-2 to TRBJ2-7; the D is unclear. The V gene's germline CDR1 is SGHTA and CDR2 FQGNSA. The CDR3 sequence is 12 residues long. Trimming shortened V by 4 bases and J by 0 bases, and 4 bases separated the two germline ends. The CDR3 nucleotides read TGTGCCAGCAGCTCCAGCTCCTACGAGCAGTACTTC. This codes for CASSSSSYEQYF.

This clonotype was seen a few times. The CDR3 is CASSVTGAATDTQYF. The CDR3 DNA is TGTGCCAGCAGTGTAACGGGGGCCGCCACAGATACGCAGTATTTT. The V call is TRBV25-1, the J call TRBJ2-3, with D perhaps TRBD1 or TRBD2 (6 bases each). The CDR3 contains 15 residues. Trimming pared 4 bases from V and 2 bases from J, leaving 13 bases between. Germline V CDR1 and CDR2: MGHDK, SYGVNS.

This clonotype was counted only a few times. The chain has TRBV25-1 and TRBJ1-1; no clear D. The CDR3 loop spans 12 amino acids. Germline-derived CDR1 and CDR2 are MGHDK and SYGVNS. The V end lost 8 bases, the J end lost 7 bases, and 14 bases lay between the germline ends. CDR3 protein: CASSTRADEAFF. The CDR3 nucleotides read TGTGCCAGCTCCACACGGGCCGATGAAGCTTTCTTT. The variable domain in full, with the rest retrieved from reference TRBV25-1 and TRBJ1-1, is EADIYQTPRYLVIGTGKKITLECSQTMGHDKMYWYQQDPGMELHLIHYSYGVNSTEKGDLSSESTVSRIRTEHFPLTLESARPSHTSQYLCASSTRADEAFFGQGTRLTVV.

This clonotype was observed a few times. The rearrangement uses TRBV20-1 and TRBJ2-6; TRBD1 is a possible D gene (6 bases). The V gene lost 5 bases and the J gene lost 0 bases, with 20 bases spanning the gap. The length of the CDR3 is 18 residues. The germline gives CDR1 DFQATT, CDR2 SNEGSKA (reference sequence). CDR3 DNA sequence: TGCAGTGCTTCCAGAGACAGGTTATTCTACTCTGGGGCCAACGTCCTGACTTTC. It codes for CSASRDRLFYSGANVLTF.

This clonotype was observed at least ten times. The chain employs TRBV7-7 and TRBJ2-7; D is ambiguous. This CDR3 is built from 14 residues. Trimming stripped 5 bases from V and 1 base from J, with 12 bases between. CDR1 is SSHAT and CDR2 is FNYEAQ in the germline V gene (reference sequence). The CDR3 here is CASSPDGPSYEQYF. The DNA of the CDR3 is TGTGCCAGCAGCCCGGACGGGCCTTCCTACGAGCAGTACTTC.